Described below is a single T cell receptor beta chain sequence and its context. The CDR3 extends over 14 amino acids. Looked up from germline, CDR1 is SGHTA and CDR2 is FQGTGA. Trimming stripped 5 bases from V and 1 base from J, with 10 bases between. The data originate from a study of blood T cell repertoires in COVID-19. About the research overall: Sample material is recorded as cDNA or gDNA derived from T cells, B-cell-depleted T cells, or PBMCs.

Repertoires were generated with immunoSEQ multiplex PCR, while TCRdb's copy carries only in-frame clones and drops some. Here the sample spans about 240,000 clones, around 85% being singletons. This sequence joins TRBV7-3 and TRBJ2-3, with D possibly TRBD1 on 5 matching bases. Sequencing was performed on peripheral blood. The TCR comes from a man aged 60 to 75 with acute or convalescent COVID-19. The CDR3 DNA sequence: TGTGCCAGCAGCATACAGGTTCGCACAGATACGCAGTATTTT. Amino acids: CASSIQVRTDTQYF.